This T cell receptor (beta chain) was obtained from a study of Ad26.COV2.S vaccination and SARS-CoV-2 variants. The overall study: As a participant in COV1001, the donor was in the Ad26.COV2.S trial arm. Doses of Ad26.COV2.S were injected into muscle once or twice, 56 days apart.

V lost 1 base to trimming and J lost 6 bases, with 16 bases between them. The germline CDR1 and CDR2 sequences are MNHEY and SMNVEV (reference sequence). The CDR3 extends over 15 amino acids. A word on this clone: As yet, its antigen is unknown.

Treatment denoted: some 19 received Ad26.COV2.S at low or high dose, single or two shots; roughly 5 received placebo; per-sample allocation not given. Day 63 following the first vaccine or placebo injection was when the samples were taken. Vaccine was an Ad26 vector expressing Wuhan-strain SARS-CoV-2 spike. Study results and caveats: Substantial response breadth was reportedly seen for spike-specific CD8+ and CD4+ T cells after vaccination.

Profiled with immunoSEQ multiplex PCR; TCRdb holds only in-frame clones, not every one. Of about 350,000 clones in the sample, about 87% are singletons; the top ten hold 6.4%. The chain links TRBV27 to TRBJ2-7; no firm D call. The sequences come from peripheral blood, collected in a trial of Ad26.COV2.S vaccine versus placebo. This clonotype was sampled from a person between 18 and 59 years old who received the Ad26.COV2.S COVID-19 vaccine or a placebo. The CDR3 DNA reads TGTGCCAGCAGTTTATTTCGGGCCCTAAGTTCCGAGCAGTACTTC. Its translation is CASSLFRALSSEQYF.